These 15 T cell receptor beta chains share one sample of origin, sequenced in a study of beta chain features in type 1 diabetes. Expressed TCRB transcripts got sequenced, as all isolated RNA was reverse transcribed. Method: immunoSEQ multiplex PCR; TCRdb's copy keeps in-frame clones and lacks some. The data show roughly 120,000 clones, with almost 40% seen just once and over 0.065% held by the top ten. The sequenced sample consisted of stem cell memory CD4+ T cells from blood. Every receptor here comes from a woman aged 18-35 years in good health.

The chain links TRBV27 to TRBJ2-5; 10 bases are shared with TRBD2. The V gene end was trimmed by 6 bases and the J gene end by 5 bases; junction bases not matched to a gene: 3. Germline CDR1 and CDR2: MNHEY and SMNVEV (reference sequence). This CDR3 contains 13 residues. The CDR3 here is CASRLAGRETQYF. CDR3 coding DNA: TGTGCCAGCAGACTAGCGGGAAGGGAGACCCAGTACTTC.

The V and J genes are TRBV27 and TRBJ2-5; 13 bases line up with TRBD2. Germline V gene sequence: CDR1 MNHEY, CDR2 SMNVEV (reference sequence). There are 17 residues in the CDR3. V shed 5 bases, J shed 5 bases, and the junction held 11 bases outside the gene matches. CDR3 DNA: TGTGCCAGCAGTACATCGGGACTAGCGGGATTGTATGAGACCCAGTACTTC. Encoded protein: CASSTSGLAGLYETQYF.

This chain's CDR3 is CASSGSGRTDTQYF. DNA for the CDR3: TGTGCCAGCAGTGGTAGCGGGCGCACAGATACGCAGTATTTT. V is TRBV6-6 and J is TRBJ2-3; 7 bases line up with TRBD2. Trimming took 5 bases from V and 1 from J; bases not matched to a gene: 3. Germline V gene lookup returns CDR1 MNHNY and CDR2 SVGAGI (reference sequence). The CDR3 extends over 14 amino acids.

The chain is built from TRBV5-1 and TRBJ2-1, with D possibly matching TRBD2 (5 bases). The germline V gene encodes CDR1 SGHRS and CDR2 YFSETQ. The V gene lost 4 bases and the J gene lost 2 bases, with 16 bases spanning the gap. There are 16 residues in the CDR3. In nucleotides, the CDR3 is TGCGCCAGCAGCCCCGGGCCGGGAACTACCTACAATGAGCAGTTCTTC. Translating gives CASSPGPGTTYNEQFF. The entire variable domain, with the rest obtained from reference TRBV5-1 and TRBJ2-1, is as follows: KAGVTQTPRYLIKTRGQQVTLSCSPISGHRSVSWYQQTPGQGLQFLFEYFSETQRNKGNFPGRFSGRQFSNSRSEMNVSTLELGDSALYLCASSPGPGTTYNEQFFGPGTRLTVL.

The V gene is TRBV30, the J gene TRBJ1-5, with D uncertain. Germline lookup yields CDR1 GTSNPN and CDR2 SVGIG (reference sequence). This CDR3 has 15 residues. Deletions cut 2 bases from V and 0 bases from J, with 11 bases between. CDR3 in amino acids: CAWSRLPDSNQPQHF. As DNA, the CDR3 is TGTGCCTGGAGTAGACTTCCGGATAGCAATCAGCCCCAGCATTTT. The complete variable domain, with remaining parts taken from reference TRBV30 and TRBJ1-5, reads SQTIHQWPATLVQPVGSPLSLECTVEGTSNPNLYWYRQAAGRGLQLLFYSVGIGQISSEVPQNLSASRPQDRQFILSSKKLLLSDSGFYLCAWSRLPDSNQPQHFGDGTRLSIL.

V usage is TRBV6-5 and J usage is TRBJ1-1; tentatively, D is TRBD1 (6 bases). V lost 8 bases and J lost 4, with 20 bases in between. Germline-derived CDR1 and CDR2 are MNHEY and SVGAGI. CDR3 length equals 15 residues. For the CDR3, the DNA is TGTGCCAGCTGCTTTGGGGGCAGGGGTTTCACTGAAGCTTTCTTT. Its protein product is CASCFGGRGFTEAFF.

This rearrangement joins TRBV5-1 to TRBJ2-5; D is undetermined. This CDR3 has 12 residues. The ends were cut back, 0 bases at V and 5 bases at J, with 5 bases in the middle. The V gene's germline CDR1 is SGHRS and CDR2 YFSETQ. CDR3 DNA: TGCGCCAGCAGCTTGGATCAGGAGACCCAGTACTTC. It yields the protein CASSLDQETQYF.

The V and J genes are TRBV18 and TRBJ1-1; 9 positions agree with TRBD1. The CDR3 spans 15 residues. CDR1 and CDR2 from the germline V gene are KGHSH and LQKENI. Trimming took 5 bases from V and 4 from J; bases not matched to a gene: 8. Here the CDR3 DNA reads TGTGCCAGCTCATTCACAGGGGGCAGTTTCACTGAAGCTTTCTTT. It translates to CASSFTGGSFTEAFF.

The chain joins TRBV7-9 to TRBJ2-3; D gene unclear. Germline lookup yields CDR1 SEHNR and CDR2 FQNEAQ (reference sequence). V was shortened by 2 bases and J by 4 bases, with 10 bases between the two germline ends. This CDR3 is 14 amino acids long. Written as DNA, the CDR3 is TGTGCCAGCAGCTTATATTCAGGTGCAGATACGCAGTATTTT. It codes for CASSLYSGADTQYF.

The chain carries TRBV19 and TRBJ2-7; 7 bases map to TRBD2. The CDR3 length is 20 residues. The V segment lost 3 bases and the J segment 3 bases; nucleotides outside the gene matches: 23. The germline CDR1 and CDR2 sequences are LNHDA and SQIVND (reference sequence). CDR3 in amino acids: CASSIPQWRAGEDVIYEQYF. The DNA of the CDR3 is TGTGCCAGTAGTATCCCCCAATGGCGGGCGGGAGAGGACGTGATCTACGAGCAGTACTTC.

The V and J genes are TRBV28 and TRBJ2-7; perhaps TRBD1 as D (5 bases). V lost 5 bases and J lost 5, with 10 bases in between. Germline CDR1 reads MDHEN; CDR2 reads SYDVKM. The CDR3 sequence is 12 residues long. The CDR3 sequence is CASSLRQNEQYF. CDR3 bases: TGTGCCAGCAGTCTCCGACAGAACGAGCAGTACTTC.

V usage is TRBV5-1 and J usage is TRBJ2-7, with TRBD2 matching over 7 bases. Germline assignment: CDR1 SGHRS and CDR2 YFSETQ. This CDR3 has 13 amino acids. Losses at the gene ends were 6 bases for V and 4 bases for J; bases not matched to a gene: 7. Written as DNA, the CDR3 is TGCGCCAGCACGGGCGGGAGCGGATACGAGCAGTACTTC. This codes for CASTGGSGYEQYF.

This chain joins TRBV4-1 and TRBJ1-5; 7 bases map to TRBD1. CDR1 MGHRA and CDR2 YSYEKL come from the germline V gene. This CDR3 comprises 14 residues. The trim removed 1 base at V and 10 bases at J, leaving 7 bases unmatched. The CDR3 protein is CASSQGTGITPQHF. Written as DNA, the CDR3 is TGCGCCAGCAGCCAAGGGACAGGAATCACTCCCCAGCATTTT.

The chain has TRBV7-7 and TRBJ2-1, with 7 bases lining up with TRBD1. With V trimmed by 5 bases and J by 9 bases, 10 bases remained unmatched. The CDR3 runs 14 residues. Looked up from germline, CDR1 is SSHAT and CDR2 is FNYEAQ (reference sequence). CDR3 protein: CASSTWDRATEQFF. CDR3 nucleotide sequence: TGTGCCAGCAGCACGTGGGACAGAGCAACTGAGCAGTTCTTC. Together with reference TRBV7-7 and TRBJ2-1, the CDR3 gives the full variable domain: GAGVSQSPRYKVTKRGQDVTLRCDPISSHATLYWYQQALGQGPEFLTYFNYEAQPDKSGLPSDRFSAERPEGSISTLTIQRTEQRDSAMYRCASSTWDRATEQFFGPGTRLTVL.

This clone was picked up one time. J is TRBJ1-1 and V is TRBV28; D remains ambiguous. The CDR3 runs 11 residues. V gave up 7 bases and J gave up 9 bases, with 12 bases separating them. Germline CDR1 is MDHEN and CDR2 is SYDVKM. CDR3 in DNA: TGTGCCAGCACCATGCGGAGTCAAGCTTTCTTT. It translates to CASTMRSQAFF.